The 18 T cell receptor beta chains presented below share a single source sample, sequenced in a study of CD8 T cells in ankylosing spondylitis. TCRdb re-called the 5' RACE reads through MiXCR, storing one row per CDR3 protein. The sample lists some 250,000 distinct CDR3 sequences, 20% to 30% occurring once. Sequenced input: blood, either unsorted or a sorted T cell fraction (not recorded which). These receptors were collected from a male donor with ankylosing spondylitis or in good health (not recorded which).

The chain couples TRBV7-3 to TRBJ2-3; unclear D gene. In germline, CDR1 is SGHTA, CDR2 FQGTGA. V lost 3 bases, J lost 1 base, and 8 bases lay in between. The length of the CDR3 is 14 residues. CDR3 bases: TGTGCCAGCAGCTTTACCCCAGGCACAGATACGCAGTATTTT. Translation: CASSFTPGTDTQYF.

Ten or more counts support this clonotype. The J gene is TRBJ1-4, the V gene TRBV7-2, with D unresolved. CDR1 and CDR2 (germline): SGHTA, FQGNSA. CDR3 length equals 13 residues. Trimming took 5 bases from V and 5 from J, leaving 9 bases between them. The CDR3 coding sequence is TGTGCCAGCAGCAGCGTATGGAATGAAAAACTGTTTTTT. This translates into CASSSVWNEKLFF. Drawing the rest from reference TRBV7-2 and TRBJ1-4, the complete variable domain is GAGVSQSPSNKVTEKGKDVELRCDPISGHTALYWYRQSLGQGLEFLIYFQGNSAPDKSGLPSDRFSAERTGGSVSTLTIQRTQQEDSAVYLCASSSVWNEKLFFGSGTQLSVL.

The chain employs TRBV6-1 and TRBJ2-1, with TRBD2 identical over 8 bases. Germline V gene lookup returns CDR1 MNHNS and CDR2 SASEGT. CDR3 length: 17 amino acids. Unmatched junction bases numbered 13, after V lost 5 bases and J lost 4 bases. CDR3 sequence (DNA): TGTGCCAGCAGTCTCCCCGCTACTAGCGGCGGTTACAATGAGCAGTTCTTC. It encodes CASSLPATSGGYNEQFF.

This clonotype was seen more than once but under ten times. The chain is built from TRBV20-1 and TRBJ2-5, with D possibly matching TRBD2 (6 bases). The germline gives CDR1 DFQATT, CDR2 SNEGSKA (reference sequence). V shed 1 base and J shed 7 bases, with 22 bases lying between them. This CDR3 is built from 16 residues. The DNA for the CDR3 is TGCAGTGCTAGAGGGGGGGTGGGACGGAGCCCAAGGACCCAGTACTTC. Its translation: CSARGGVGRSPRTQYF.

This clonotype showed up just a few times. V gene TRBV4-2 combines with J gene TRBJ1-1; TRBD1 aligns across 7 bases. The germline CDR1 and CDR2 sequences are LGHNA and YNFKEQ. V lost 1 base and J lost 5; bases outside the gene matches: 7. The CDR3 length is 15 residues. The CDR3 protein is CASSQVRQGHTEAFF. In nucleotides, the CDR3 is TGTGCCAGCAGCCAAGTTCGACAGGGACATACTGAAGCTTTCTTT.

This clonotype was found a few times. This chain uses TRBV20-1 with TRBJ2-7, with 7 nucleotides matching TRBD2. The ends lost 3 bases at V and 2 bases at J; junction bases unmatched: 10. There are 15 residues in the CDR3. Germline lookup yields CDR1 DFQATT and CDR2 SNEGSKA (reference sequence). The CDR3 sequence is CSASLLAATPYEQYF. CDR3 coding DNA: TGCAGTGCTAGCCTGCTAGCGGCTACCCCCTACGAGCAGTACTTC.

This clonotype came up a few times. This sequence joins TRBV20-1 and TRBJ1-5; D remains unclear. V shed 1 base and J shed 2 bases, with 9 bases lying between them. Germline CDR1 and CDR2: DFQATT and SNEGSKA (reference sequence). CDR3 length equals 14 residues. The CDR3 sequence is CSARASEGNQPQHF. In DNA form, the CDR3 reads TGCAGTGCTAGAGCCTCTGAGGGCAATCAGCCCCAGCATTTT.

This chain joins TRBV28 and TRBJ1-2; no firm D call. Germline-derived CDR1 and CDR2 are MDHEN and SYDVKM. V lost 6 bases to trimming and J lost 4 bases, with 15 bases between them. There are 14 residues in the CDR3. The CDR3 nucleotides read TGTGCCAGCAGCTTAGAGACCGATCTCTATGGCTACACCTTC. It specifies CASSLETDLYGYTF.

Ten or more counts support this clonotype. The chain combines TRBV5-1 with TRBJ2-7; 8 bases align to TRBD1. This CDR3 comprises 15 residues. Looked up from germline, CDR1 is SGHRS and CDR2 is YFSETQ. J lost 2 bases, V lost 0 bases, and 4 bases had no gene match. The DNA for the CDR3 is TGCGCCAGCAGCTTGGCCCCGACAGGGGCCTACGAGCAGTACTTC. Translating it yields CASSLAPTGAYEQYF. The complete variable domain, with remaining parts taken from reference TRBV5-1 and TRBJ2-7, reads KAGVTQTPRYLIKTRGQQVTLSCSPISGHRSVSWYQQTPGQGLQFLFEYFSETQRNKGNFPGRFSGRQFSNSRSEMNVSTLELGDSALYLCASSLAPTGAYEQYFGPGTRLTVT.

This clonotype was detected many times. This sequence joins TRBV7-2 and TRBJ2-7, with D perhaps given as TRBD1 or TRBD2 (6 bases each). The ends were cut back, 1 base at V and 2 bases at J, with 9 bases in the middle. The CDR3 sequence is 14 residues long. Germline V gene lookup returns CDR1 SGHTA and CDR2 FQGNSA. CDR3 sequence: CASSLGGAPYEQYF. CDR3 DNA sequence: TGTGCCAGCAGCTTAGGGGGGGCTCCCTACGAGCAGTACTTC.

The chain combines TRBV7-7 with TRBJ2-1; TRBD1 matches 12 bases. The CDR3 totals 14 residues. Germline CDR1 is SSHAT and CDR2 is FNYEAQ (reference sequence). Unmatched junction bases numbered 4, after V lost 3 bases and J lost 10 bases. The CDR3 DNA sequence: TGTGCCAGCAGCTTGGGACAGGGGGCTGGGGAGCAGTTCTTC. Its translation is CASSLGQGAGEQFF.

This clonotype appeared a few times. This chain connects TRBV29-1 to TRBJ2-7; maybe TRBD2 (5 bases). Germline CDR1 is SQVTM and CDR2 is ANQGSEA. The CDR3 length is 14 residues. Trimming removed 4 bases from V and 1 base from J, with 14 bases in between. This CDR3 reads CSVVPSPSSYEQYF. The CDR3 bases are TGCAGCGTTGTCCCTAGCCCCTCATCCTACGAGCAGTACTTC.

The gene calls are TRBV12-3 or TRBV12-4 and TRBJ2-7; 9 bases are a match to TRBD2. Trimming cost V 5 bases and J 1 base; bases outside gene matches: 6. CDR3 length: 15 amino acids. The CDR3 loop reads CASSPRLAESYEQYF. In nucleotides, the CDR3 is TGTGCCAGCAGTCCTAGACTAGCGGAATCCTACGAGCAGTACTTC.

The chain joins TRBV7-9 to TRBJ2-3; 9 bases align to TRBD1. The V gene end was trimmed by 4 bases and the J gene end by 4 bases; junction bases not matched to a gene: 9. The germline V gene encodes CDR1 SEHNR and CDR2 FQNEAQ (reference sequence). This CDR3 comprises 16 residues. CDR3 in amino acids: CASSSHPQGAADTQYF. CDR3 nucleotide sequence: TGTGCCAGCAGCTCGCACCCACAGGGGGCCGCAGATACGCAGTATTTT.

The sample holds a few counts of this clonotype. The J gene is TRBJ1-6, the V gene TRBV10-3, with 9 bases matching TRBD1. After removal of 2 bases from V and 5 bases from J, the junction contained 4 bases not matched to a gene. CDR1 ENHRY and CDR2 SYGVKD come from the germline V gene. CDR3 length equals 16 residues. The CDR3 protein is CAISEGQGSNNSPLHF. The CDR3 nucleotides read TGTGCCATCAGTGAGGGACAGGGGAGTAATAATTCACCCCTCCACTTT.

This clonotype was observed a few times. This chain connects TRBV29-1 to TRBJ2-7, with D perhaps TRBD1 (5 bases). The V end was cut by 8 bases, the J end by 4 bases, with 12 bases between. The germline gives CDR1 SQVTM, CDR2 ANQGSEA. The CDR3 is 11 amino acids. In DNA form, the CDR3 reads TGCAGCTCCTCCGCAGGGTACGAGCAGTACTTC. Translating gives CSSSAGYEQYF.

This clonotype was seen many times. V usage is TRBV10-3 and J usage is TRBJ2-7; 9 bases agree with TRBD1. The junction had 6 bases not matched to a gene; V was cut back by 7 bases and J by 2 bases. The CDR3 has 14 amino acids. Germline CDR1 ENHRY, CDR2 SYGVKD. The chain's CDR3 is CAITPGQGTYEQYF. The CDR3 DNA reads TGTGCCATCACTCCGGGACAGGGAACCTACGAGCAGTACTTC.

The chain employs TRBV2 and TRBJ2-7; D gene uncertain. V lost 6 bases to trimming and J lost 4 bases, with 10 bases between them. The germline V gene encodes CDR1 SNHLY and CDR2 FYNNEI. The CDR3 sequence is 12 residues long. The DNA for the CDR3 is TGTGCCAGCAGCGAGGTACGGTACGAGCAGTACTTC. This codes for CASSEVRYEQYF. Combining the CDR3 with reference TRBV2 and TRBJ2-7 gives the whole variable domain EPEVTQTPSHQVTQMGQEVILRCVPISNHLYFYWYRQILGQKVEFLVSFYNNEISEKSEIFDDQFSVERPDGSNFTLKIRSTKLEDSAMYFCASSEVRYEQYFGPGTRLTVT.